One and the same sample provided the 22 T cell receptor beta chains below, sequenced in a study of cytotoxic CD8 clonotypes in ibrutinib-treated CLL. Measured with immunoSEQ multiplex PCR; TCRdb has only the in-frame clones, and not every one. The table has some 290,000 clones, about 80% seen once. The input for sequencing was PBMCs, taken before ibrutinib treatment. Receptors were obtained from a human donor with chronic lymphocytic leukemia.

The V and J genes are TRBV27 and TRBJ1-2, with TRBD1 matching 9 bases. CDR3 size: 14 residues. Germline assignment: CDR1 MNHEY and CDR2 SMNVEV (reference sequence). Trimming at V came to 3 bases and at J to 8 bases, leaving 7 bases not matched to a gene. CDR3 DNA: TGTGCCAGCAGTTTCAGGGACAGGGCGGGAGGCTACACCTTC. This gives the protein CASSFRDRAGGYTF.

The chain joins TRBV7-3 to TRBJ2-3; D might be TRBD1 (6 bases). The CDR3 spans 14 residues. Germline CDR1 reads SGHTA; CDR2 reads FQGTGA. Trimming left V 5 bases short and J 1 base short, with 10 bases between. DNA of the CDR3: TGTGCCAGCAGCCGGCGGACAGGCACAGATACGCAGTATTTT. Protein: CASSRRTGTDTQYF.

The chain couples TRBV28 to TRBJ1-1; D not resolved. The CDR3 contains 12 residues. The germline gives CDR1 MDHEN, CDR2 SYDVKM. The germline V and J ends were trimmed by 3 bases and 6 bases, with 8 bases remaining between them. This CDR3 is CASSLGSAEAFF. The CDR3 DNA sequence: TGTGCCAGCAGTTTGGGGTCTGCTGAAGCTTTCTTT.

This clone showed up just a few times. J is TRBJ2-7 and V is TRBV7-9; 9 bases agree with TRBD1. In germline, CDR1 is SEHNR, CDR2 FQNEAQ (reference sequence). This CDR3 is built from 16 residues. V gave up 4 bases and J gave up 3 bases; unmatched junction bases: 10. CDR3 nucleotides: TGTGCCAGCAGCTCGGACAGGGGCATCAAGGACTACGAGCAGTACTTC. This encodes CASSSDRGIKDYEQYF. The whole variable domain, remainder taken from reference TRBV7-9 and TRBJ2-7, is DTGVSQNPRHKITKRGQNVTFRCDPISEHNRLYWYRQTLGQGPEFLTYFQNEAQLEKSRLLSDRFSAERPKGSFSTLEIQRTEQGDSAMYLCASSSDRGIKDYEQYFGPGTRLTVT.

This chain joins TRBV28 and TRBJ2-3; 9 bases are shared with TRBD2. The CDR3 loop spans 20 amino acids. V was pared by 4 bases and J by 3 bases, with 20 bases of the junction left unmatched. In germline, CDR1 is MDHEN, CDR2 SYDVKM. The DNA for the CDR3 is TGTGCCAGCAGTTCCCCCCTAGGGGCGGGAGGGGTTAATAGTACAGATACGCAGTATTTT. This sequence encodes CASSSPLGAGGVNSTDTQYF.

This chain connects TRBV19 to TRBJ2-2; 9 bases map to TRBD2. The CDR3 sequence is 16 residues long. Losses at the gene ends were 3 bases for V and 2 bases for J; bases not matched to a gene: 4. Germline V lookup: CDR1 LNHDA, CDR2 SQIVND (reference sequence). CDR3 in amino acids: CASSILAGENTGELFF. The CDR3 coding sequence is TGTGCCAGTAGTATTTTAGCGGGAGAAAACACCGGGGAGCTGTTTTTT.

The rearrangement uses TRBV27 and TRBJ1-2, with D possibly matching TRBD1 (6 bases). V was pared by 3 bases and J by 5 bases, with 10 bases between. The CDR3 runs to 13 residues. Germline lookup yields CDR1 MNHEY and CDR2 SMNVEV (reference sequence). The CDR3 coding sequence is TGTGCCAGCAGTTTTTTACAGGGATATGGCTACACCTTC. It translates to CASSFLQGYGYTF.

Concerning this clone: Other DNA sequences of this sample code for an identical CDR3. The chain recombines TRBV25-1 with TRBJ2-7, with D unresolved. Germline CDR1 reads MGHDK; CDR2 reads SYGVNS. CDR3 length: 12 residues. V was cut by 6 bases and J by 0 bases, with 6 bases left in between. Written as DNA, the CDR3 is TGTGCCAGCAGCCCGTCCTCCTACGAGCAGTACTTC. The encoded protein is CASSPSSYEQYF.

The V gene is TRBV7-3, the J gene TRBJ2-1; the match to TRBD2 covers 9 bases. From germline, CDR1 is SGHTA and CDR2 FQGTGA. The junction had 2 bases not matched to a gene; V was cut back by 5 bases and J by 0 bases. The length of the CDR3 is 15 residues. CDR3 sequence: CASSLAGSSYNEQFF. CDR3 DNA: TGTGCCAGCAGCCTAGCGGGAAGCTCCTACAATGAGCAGTTCTTC. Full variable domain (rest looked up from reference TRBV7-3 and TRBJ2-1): GAGVSQTPSNKVTEKGKYVELRCDPISGHTALYWYRQSLGQGPEFLIYFQGTGAADDSGLPNDRFFAVRPEGSVSTLKIQRTERGDSAVYLCASSLAGSSYNEQFFGPGTRLTVL.

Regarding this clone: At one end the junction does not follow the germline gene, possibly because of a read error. The DNA of the CDR3 is TGTGCCAGCAGCTTAATTCCGGGACACGCCCCGGACTTC. This encodes CASSLIPGHAPDF. This chain uses TRBV7-9 with TRBJ2-5, with D maybe TRBD1 (6 bases). The CDR3 has 13 residues. CDR1 is SEHNR and CDR2 is FQNEAQ in the germline V gene (reference sequence).

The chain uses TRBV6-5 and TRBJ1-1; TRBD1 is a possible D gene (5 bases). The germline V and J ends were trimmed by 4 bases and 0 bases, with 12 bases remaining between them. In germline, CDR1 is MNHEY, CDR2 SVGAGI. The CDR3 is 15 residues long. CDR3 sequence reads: CASSLWGRLNTEAFF. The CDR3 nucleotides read TGTGCCAGCAGTTTATGGGGCAGGTTGAACACTGAAGCTTTCTTT.

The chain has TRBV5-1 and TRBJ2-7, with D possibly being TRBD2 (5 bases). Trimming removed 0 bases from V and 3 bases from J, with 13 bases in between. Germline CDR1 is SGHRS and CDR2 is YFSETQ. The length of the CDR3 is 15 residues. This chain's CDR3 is CASSLAAGRFYEQYF. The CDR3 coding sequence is TGCGCCAGCAGCTTGGCCGCGGGCAGGTTCTACGAGCAGTACTTC.

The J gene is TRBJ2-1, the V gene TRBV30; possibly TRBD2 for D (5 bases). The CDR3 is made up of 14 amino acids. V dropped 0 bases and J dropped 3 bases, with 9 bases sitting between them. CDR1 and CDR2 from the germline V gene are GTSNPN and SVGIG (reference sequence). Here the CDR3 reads CAWSVSTSYNEQFF. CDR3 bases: TGTGCCTGGAGTGTAAGCACTAGCTACAATGAGCAGTTCTTC.

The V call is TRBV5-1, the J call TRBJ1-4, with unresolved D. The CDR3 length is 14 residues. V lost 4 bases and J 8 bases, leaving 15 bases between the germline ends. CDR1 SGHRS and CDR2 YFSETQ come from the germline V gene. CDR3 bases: TGCGCCAGCAGCACGGGCATACCGTTAGAAAAACTGTTTTTT. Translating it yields CASSTGIPLEKLFF.

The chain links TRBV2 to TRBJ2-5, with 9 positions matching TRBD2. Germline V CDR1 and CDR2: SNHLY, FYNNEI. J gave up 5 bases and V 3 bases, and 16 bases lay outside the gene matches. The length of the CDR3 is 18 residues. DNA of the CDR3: TGTGCCAGCAGTGAGGCAGGGACTAGCAGGGCACAATGGGAGACCCAGTACTTC. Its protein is CASSEAGTSRAQWETQYF.

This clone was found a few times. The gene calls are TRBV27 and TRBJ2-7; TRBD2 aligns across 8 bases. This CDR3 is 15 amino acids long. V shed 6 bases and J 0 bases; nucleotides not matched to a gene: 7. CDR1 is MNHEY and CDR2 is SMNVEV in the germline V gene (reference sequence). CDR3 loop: CASSTGRGSSYEQYF. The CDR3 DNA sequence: TGTGCCAGCAGCACCGGGAGGGGGAGCTCCTACGAGCAGTACTTC.

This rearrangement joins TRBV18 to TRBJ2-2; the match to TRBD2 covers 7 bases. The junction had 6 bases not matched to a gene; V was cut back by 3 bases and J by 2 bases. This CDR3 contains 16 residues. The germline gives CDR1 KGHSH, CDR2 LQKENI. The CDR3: CASSPVLAENTGELFF. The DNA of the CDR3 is TGTGCCAGCTCACCGGTTCTAGCGGAAAACACCGGGGAGCTGTTTTTT.

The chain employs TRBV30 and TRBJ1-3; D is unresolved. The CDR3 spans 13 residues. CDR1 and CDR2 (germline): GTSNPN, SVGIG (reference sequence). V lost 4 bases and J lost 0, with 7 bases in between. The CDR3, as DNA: TGTGCCTGGACGCGGAACTCTGGAAACACCATATATTTT. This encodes CAWTRNSGNTIYF.

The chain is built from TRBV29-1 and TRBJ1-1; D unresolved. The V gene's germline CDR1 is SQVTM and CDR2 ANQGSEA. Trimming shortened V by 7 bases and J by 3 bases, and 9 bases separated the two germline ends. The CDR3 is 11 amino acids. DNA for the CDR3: TGCAGCGGCGGGGAGGACACTGAAGCTTTCTTT. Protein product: CSGGEDTEAFF.

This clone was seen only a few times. The CDR3 sequence: CASSSRRGGHEQYF. Here the CDR3 DNA reads TGTGCCAGCAGCTCACGCCGCGGGGGCCACGAGCAGTACTTC. The rearrangement joins TRBV7-6 to TRBJ2-7; a weak D match, TRBD2 (7 bases). CDR3 length equals 14 residues. CDR1 and CDR2 from the germline V gene are SGHVS and FNYEAQ. V was trimmed by 4 bases and J by 5 bases, leaving 15 bases between them. Looking up the rest from reference TRBV7-6 and TRBJ2-7 gives the full variable domain: GAGVSQSPRYKVTKRGQDVALRCDPISGHVSLYWYRQALGQGPEFLTYFNYEAQQDKSGLPNDRFSAERPEGSISTLTIQRTEQRDSAMYRCASSSRRGGHEQYFGPGTRLTVT.

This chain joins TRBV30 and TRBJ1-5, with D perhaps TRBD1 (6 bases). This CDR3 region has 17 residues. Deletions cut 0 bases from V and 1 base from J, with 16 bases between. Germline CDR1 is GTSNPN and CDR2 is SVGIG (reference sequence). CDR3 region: CAWSVGKTGGSNQPQHF. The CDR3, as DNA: TGTGCCTGGAGTGTAGGCAAGACAGGAGGAAGCAATCAGCCCCAGCATTTT.

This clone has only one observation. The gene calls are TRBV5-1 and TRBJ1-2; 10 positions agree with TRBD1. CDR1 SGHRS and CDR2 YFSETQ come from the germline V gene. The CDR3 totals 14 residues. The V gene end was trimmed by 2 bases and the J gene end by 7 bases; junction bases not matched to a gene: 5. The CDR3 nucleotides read TGCGCCAGCAGCTTTGGGACAGGGGTGGTTGGCTACACCTTC. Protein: CASSFGTGVVGYTF. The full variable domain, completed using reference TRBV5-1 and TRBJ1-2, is KAGVTQTPRYLIKTRGQQVTLSCSPISGHRSVSWYQQTPGQGLQFLFEYFSETQRNKGNFPGRFSGRQFSNSRSEMNVSTLELGDSALYLCASSFGTGVVGYTFGSGTRLTVV.